Below, one T cell receptor beta chain is given with its context. As yet, its antigen is unknown. A much larger clone is a single base away; this may be a read error. The time point denotes: newly diagnosed GD, antithyroid drugs for less than 3 months. The TCR library used RNA extracted from PBMCs. These data come from a study of regulatory T cells in long-lasting Graves disease. Study in general: Less than 3 months of antithyroid drugs had been taken by newly diagnosed Graves' patients. The study's findings and limits: Blood alone, not thyroid tissue, was studied.

The authors built TCR beta libraries using iRepertoire HTBI primers and Arm-PCR of CDR3 regions. TCRdb passed the multiplex PCR reads through MiXCR, listing each CDR3 protein once. The profile covers under 800,000 distinct CDR3 sequences, with roughly 15% appearing a single time and roughly 18% taken by the ten largest. The same sample was also used in a study of T cells in Graves' hyperthyroidism and ophthalmopathy.

This specimen was peripheral blood mononuclear cells (PBMCs), taken at new diagnosis, from a patient treated with antithyroid drugs. The clonotype originates from a woman aged 25 to 45 with Graves disease.

CDR3 bases: TGTGCCAGTAGTAATCCGGGACTACTGAGCAATGAGCAGTTCTTC. It translates to CASSNPGLLSNEQFF. The gene calls are TRBV19 and TRBJ2-1; 7 bases map to TRBD2. The CDR3 sequence is 15 residues long. Unmatched junction bases numbered 9, after V lost 4 bases and J lost 6 bases. Germline CDR1 is LNHDA and CDR2 is SQIVND (reference sequence).